The clone carrying this TCR beta chain came up once. Generated by immunoSEQ multiplex PCR, the TCRdb table keeps only in-frame clones and is missing some. The sample lists more than 300,000 clones; 85% to 90% were seen once. V dropped 2 bases and J dropped 2 bases, with 9 bases sitting between them. This CDR3 region has 14 residues. Per the germline V gene, CDR1 is MNHEY and CDR2 is SVGAGI. The sample belongs to a study of blood T cell repertoires in COVID-19. The receptor was derived from a woman aged 18-35 years who had recovered from COVID-19. Sequences were obtained from PBMCs or T cells enriched from blood (not recorded which). The rearrangement links TRBV6-5 to TRBJ2-5, with D hard to call. DNA for the CDR3: TGTGCCAGCAGTTACGGTGGCAGTCAAGAGACCCAGTACTTC. Translating it yields CASSYGGSQETQYF.